The rows below give T cell receptor beta chains drawn from one sample of a study of cytomegalovirus exposure and HLA in healthy donors. Method: immunoSEQ multiplex PCR; TCRdb's copy keeps in-frame clones and lacks some. The profile shows about 110,000 clones, about 80% of them singletons. What was sequenced was PBMCs. The receptors come from a middle-aged woman in good health and CMV-seronegative. Both conserved end residues are part of each CDR3.

v_call	j_call	cdr3_aa
TRBV19	TRBJ1-5	CASSYDRGLDQPQHF
TRBV6-6	TRBJ2-7	CASTLQGTTFIYEQYF
TRBV7-2	TRBJ2-3	CASSLVLVVADTQYF
TRBV30	TRBJ1-5	CAWSAPSNRLQPQHF
TRBV30	TRBJ1-2	CAWSTGPSLNYGYTF
TRBV4-2	TRBJ2-5	CASSPARLETQYF
TRBV27	TRBJ1-2	CASSFRTGRNYGYTF
TRBV4-1	TRBJ1-2	CASRKGSGERRYGYTF
TRBV5-4	TRBJ2-5	CASSFTGGETQYF
TRBV6-6	TRBJ2-7	CASSAGTGAYEQYF
TRBV4-2	TRBJ2-1	CASSQGLGGDEQFF
TRBV5-1	TRBJ1-1	CASSLAYMTGGGTEAFF
TRBV7-2	TRBJ1-2	CASSLGQGDGYTF
TRBV18	TRBJ2-3	CASSRTSGDSDTQYF
TRBV10-3	TRBJ1-1	CAISGGQAEAFF
TRBV9	TRBJ1-1	CASSQNPSDTEAFF
TRBV15	TRBJ1-3	CATSRERFTVDTIYF
TRBV19	TRBJ2-5	CASSTVSNPAGFQETQYF
TRBV28	TRBJ1-3	CASSYWGLEDAIYF
TRBV28	TRBJ2-5	CASSLAAGSQETQYF
TRBV2	TRBJ2-2	CASSDDRGTGELFF
TRBV11-3	TRBJ2-7	CASSTKGGTPGNHEQYF
TRBV28	TRBJ2-7	CASRGTLTYEQYF
TRBV6-1	TRBJ1-2	CASSEMSITGYTF
TRBV18	TRBJ1-2	CASSPRGQGTYGYTF
TRBV19	TRBJ1-1	CASSRQTLNTEAFF
TRBV5-6	TRBJ1-2	CASTDGYYGYIF
TRBV25-1	TRBJ1-1	CASSVTNEAFF
TRBV7-9	TRBJ1-4	CASSPDRVTNEKLFF
TRBV11-2	TRBJ2-5	CASSWGTSGRGSRETQYF
TRBV28	TRBJ1-1	CASSLFQDRRTEAFF
TRBV30	TRBJ1-3	CAWSSGSGNTIYF
TRBV10-1	TRBJ2-2	CASRGLAGELFF
TRBV7-2	TRBJ2-7	CASSSSPGYEQYF
TRBV7-9	TRBJ1-2	CSSSGTMGSGTFYGYTF
TRBV7-2	TRBJ2-7	CASRRAGTGDTYEQYF
TRBV1	TRBJ2-2	CTSSQDPPQPGQGRRSTGELFF
TRBV7-9	TRBJ1-1	CASNLRQGNEAFF
TRBV12-5	TRBJ2-2	CASGLVQGHTGELFF
TRBV11-2	TRBJ1-2	CASSLDHGSVGYTF
TRBV27	TRBJ2-1	CASRLAGFVNEQFF
TRBV19	TRBJ2-5	CASSIGQQETQYF
TRBV7-2	TRBJ1-2	CASSLRSGGDYGYTF
TRBV10-3	TRBJ1-1	CAISDDGGSTEAFF
TRBV7-2	.	CASSSSASGGYEQYF